Listed here are 28 T cell receptor beta chains from one sample, sequenced in a study of beta chain features in type 1 diabetes. cDNA synthesis used the whole RNA isolate, giving expressed TCRB sequences. Generated by immunoSEQ multiplex PCR, the TCRdb table keeps only in-frame clones and is missing some. The data contain about 410,000 clones, around 13% of them singletons. The specimen was naive CD4+ T cells from blood. Receptors were obtained from a man younger than 45 in good health.

The V gene is TRBV25-1, the J gene TRBJ1-3, with D tentatively TRBD1 (5 bases). Germline V gives CDR1 MGHDK, CDR2 SYGVNS. Trimming shortened V by 5 bases and J by 3 bases, and 17 bases separated the two germline ends. The CDR3 spans 16 residues. CDR3 nucleotide sequence: TGTGCCAGCAGTCCCTGGGGGACTCTCGTTGGAAACACCATATATTTT. Translating it yields CASSPWGTLVGNTIYF.

This rearrangement joins TRBV7-2 to TRBJ2-7, with 11 bases aligning to TRBD1. V gave up 5 bases and J gave up 4 bases; unmatched junction bases: 7. Germline lookup yields CDR1 SGHTA and CDR2 FQGNSA. The CDR3 has 15 amino acids. For the CDR3, the DNA is TGTGCCAGCAGCGCGGGGACAGGGGGTTTTTACGAGCAGTACGTC. Protein: CASSAGTGGFYEQYV.

This clone was counted a few times. The chain employs TRBV20-1 and TRBJ1-1; no reliable D call. The CDR3 spans 10 residues. Germline CDR1 DFQATT, CDR2 SNEGSKA (reference sequence). V lost 5 bases and J lost 7, with 8 bases in between. In nucleotides, the CDR3 is TGCAGTGCTCAAGTCAATGAAGCTTTCTTT. Protein sequence: CSAQVNEAFF.

There are a few counts of this clone. This CDR3 reads CASSPYGTSRDTQYF. The CDR3 DNA reads TGTGCCAGTAGTCCTTACGGGACCTCGAGGGATACGCAGTATTTT. The rearrangement links TRBV19 to TRBJ2-3; D is perhaps TRBD1 or TRBD2 (5 bases each). The CDR3 consists of 15 residues. V lost 5 bases, J lost 6 bases, and 18 bases lay in between. Germline lookup yields CDR1 LNHDA and CDR2 SQIVND (reference sequence).

V usage is TRBV7-2 and J usage is TRBJ2-3, with 9 nucleotides matching TRBD2. Germline-derived CDR1 and CDR2 are SGHTA and FQGNSA. Trimming removed 4 bases from V and 0 bases from J; junction bases left unmatched: 11. The CDR3 has 18 residues. Here the CDR3 reads CASSSQHRLAGSTDTQYF. CDR3 DNA sequence: TGTGCCAGCAGCTCCCAACACCGGCTAGCGGGAAGCACAGATACGCAGTATTTT.

This chain links TRBV5-1 with TRBJ2-1; D might be TRBD1 or TRBD2, each matching 5 bases. The CDR3 contains 16 residues. Germline V gene lookup returns CDR1 SGHRS and CDR2 YFSETQ. V was cut by 3 bases and J by 4 bases, with 17 bases left in between. The CDR3 loop reads CASSWGDRTSYNEQFF. As DNA, the CDR3 is TGCGCCAGCAGCTGGGGAGACAGAACTTCGTACAATGAGCAGTTCTTC.

This clone was seen a handful of times. This rearrangement joins TRBV7-9 to TRBJ2-2; D is ambiguous. The CDR3 loop spans 13 amino acids. Germline V lookup: CDR1 SEHNR, CDR2 FQNEAQ (reference sequence). Trimming left V 4 bases short and J 6 bases short, with 9 bases between. In DNA form, the CDR3 reads TGTGCCAGCAGCTCCGATCTCCCCGGGGAGCTGTTTTTT. Encoded protein: CASSSDLPGELFF.

This clone was counted a few times. The chain recombines TRBV7-9 with TRBJ2-2; D is possibly TRBD2 (6 bases). This CDR3 spans 15 amino acids. Trimming took off 3 bases at V and 0 bases at J, with 8 bases between the two ends. Germline CDR1 and CDR2: SEHNR and FQNEAQ (reference sequence). CDR3 loop: CASSFGTPNTGELFF. CDR3 in DNA: TGTGCCAGCAGCTTCGGGACTCCGAACACCGGGGAGCTGTTTTTT.

The rearrangement uses TRBV7-9 and TRBJ1-1, with 7 bases lining up with TRBD1. This CDR3 spans 13 amino acids. V lost 5 bases, J lost 7 bases, and 7 bases stayed unmatched. Germline-derived CDR1 and CDR2 are SEHNR and FQNEAQ (reference sequence). The CDR3 protein is CASSKRQGGEAFF. CDR3 DNA sequence: TGTGCCAGCAGCAAACGACAGGGAGGTGAAGCTTTCTTT.

V and J are TRBV25-1 and TRBJ2-3; 9 nucleotides line up with TRBD2. Trimming took 3 bases from V and 1 from J; bases not matched to a gene: 5. Germline CDR1 and CDR2: MGHDK and SYGVNS. The CDR3 covers 16 residues. For the CDR3, the DNA is TGTGCCAGCAGTGAGGCGGGGGGGCCGGGCACAGATACGCAGTATTTT. It codes for CASSEAGGPGTDTQYF.

The chain combines TRBV4-1 with TRBJ2-2; D is undetermined. Between the trimmed V and J ends, which lost 6 bases and 4 bases, there was a span of 9 bases. The CDR3 is made up of 13 amino acids. The V gene's germline CDR1 is MGHRA and CDR2 YSYEKL. The CDR3 loop reads CASRYGPTGELFF. In nucleotides, the CDR3 is TGCGCCAGCAGATACGGGCCCACCGGGGAGCTGTTTTTT.

This clone was counted between two and nine times. The CDR3 is CASSPFADTQYF. In nucleotides, the CDR3 is TGTGCCAGCAGCCCATTTGCAGATACGCAGTATTTT. The V and J genes are TRBV7-6 and TRBJ2-3; D uncertain. CDR1 is SGHVS, CDR2 FNYEAQ, per germline. Trimming pared 5 bases from V and 4 bases from J, leaving 7 bases between. The CDR3 loop spans 12 amino acids.

The gene calls are TRBV30 and TRBJ1-1; 7 bases fit TRBD1. This CDR3 has 12 amino acids. CDR1 and CDR2 (germline): GTSNPN, SVGIG (reference sequence). The CDR3 sequence: CAGDRVTTEAFF. DNA of the CDR3: TGTGCGGGAGACAGGGTTACTACTGAAGCTTTCTTT.

The chain is built from TRBV9 and TRBJ2-1, with 13 bases that match TRBD2. The CDR3 runs 16 residues. V lost 4 bases and J lost 8; bases outside the gene matches: 9. The germline V gene encodes CDR1 SGDLS and CDR2 YYNGEE. The CDR3 DNA reads as TGTGCCAGCAGCACCCGGACTAGCGGGAGTATCTATGAGCAGTTCTTC. Translation gives CASSTRTSGSIYEQFF.

J is TRBJ2-3 and V is TRBV29-1, with 8 positions matching TRBD1. The CDR3 is 15 residues long. V was pared by 4 bases and J by 3 bases, with 9 bases of the junction left unmatched. CDR1 SQVTM and CDR2 ANQGSEA come from the germline V gene. The CDR3 DNA follows: TGCAGCGTTGTCCGACAGGGGAGGATAACAGATACGCAGTATTTT. As protein: CSVVRQGRITDTQYF.

The gene calls are TRBV29-1 and TRBJ1-1; D ambiguous. Trimming stripped 7 bases from V and 4 bases from J, with 7 bases between. The length of the CDR3 is 10 residues. Germline V CDR1 and CDR2: SQVTM, ANQGSEA. The CDR3 sequence is CSATATEAFF. CDR3 in DNA: TGCAGCGCAACAGCCACTGAAGCTTTCTTT.

In this sample, this clone turned up a few times. J is TRBJ2-1 and V is TRBV15; D is possibly TRBD2 (6 bases). From germline, CDR1 is LNHNV and CDR2 YYDKDF (reference sequence). V gave up 1 base and J gave up 10 bases, with 8 bases separating them. The CDR3 has 12 residues. CDR3 in amino acids: CATSRVAEEQFF. CDR3 sequence (DNA): TGTGCCACCAGCAGAGTAGCGGAGGAGCAGTTCTTC. Combining the CDR3 with reference TRBV15 and TRBJ2-1 gives the whole variable domain DAMVIQNPRYQVTQFGKPVTLSCSQTLNHNVMYWYQQKSSQAPKLLFHYYDKDFNNEADTPDNFQSRRPNTSFCFLDIRSPGLGDTAMYLCATSRVAEEQFFGPGTRLTVL.

The chain has TRBV15 and TRBJ1-5; D unclear. The V gene lost 1 base and the J gene lost 0 bases, with 7 bases spanning the gap. Looked up from germline, CDR1 is LNHNV and CDR2 is YYDKDF (reference sequence). The CDR3 length is 15 residues. The CDR3 nucleotides read TGTGCCACCAGCAGAGTTTTGAGTAGCAATCAGCCCCAGCATTTT. Amino acids: CATSRVLSSNQPQHF.

In this sample, this clone turned up a few times. This sequence joins TRBV9 and TRBJ2-1; no reliable D call. Germline values: CDR1 SGDLS, CDR2 YYNGEE. Deletions cut 0 bases from V and 0 bases from J, with 13 bases between. The CDR3 is made up of 17 amino acids. The CDR3 protein is CASSVGPQKSSYNEQFF. CDR3 DNA: TGTGCCAGCAGCGTAGGGCCGCAGAAAAGCTCCTACAATGAGCAGTTCTTC.

The chain joins TRBV6-8 to TRBJ2-7, with D uncertain. Germline V gene data show CDR1 as MNHGY and CDR2 as SAAAGT. Trimming took off 2 bases at V and 7 bases at J, with 21 bases between the two ends. CDR3 size: 16 residues. The CDR3 nucleotides read TGTGCCAGCAGTTACCCTATGGGAAACGAGCTACGGGAGCAGTACGTC. This translates into CASSYPMGNELREQYV.

The J gene is TRBJ1-6, the V gene TRBV15; tentative D call: TRBD1 (5 bases). The CDR3 loop spans 17 amino acids. V was shortened by 0 bases and J by 6 bases, with 15 bases between the two germline ends. The germline CDR1 and CDR2 sequences are LNHNV and YYDKDF (reference sequence). CDR3 protein: CATSRDVGTVINSPLHF. As DNA, the CDR3 is TGTGCCACCAGCAGAGATGTGGGGACCGTCATTAATTCACCCCTCCACTTT. The whole variable domain, filled in from reference TRBV15 and TRBJ1-6, reads DAMVIQNPRYQVTQFGKPVTLSCSQTLNHNVMYWYQQKSSQAPKLLFHYYDKDFNNEADTPDNFQSRRPNTSFCFLDIRSPGLGDTAMYLCATSRDVGTVINSPLHFGNGTRLTVT.

For this clone: At one end the junction does not follow the germline gene, possibly because of a read error. V gene TRBV4-3 combines with J gene TRBJ2-3, with a weak D call TRBD2 (6 bases). The CDR3 has 11 residues. The V gene's germline CDR1 is LGHNA and CDR2 YSLEER. CDR3 sequence (DNA): TGCGCCAGCAGCCAGGCCGGGACTTCGCATTTT. Translating it yields CASSQAGTSHF.

The chain carries TRBV7-2 and TRBJ2-1; 12 nucleotides match TRBD2. The CDR3 is 17 residues long. The junction had 8 bases not matched to a gene; V was cut back by 5 bases and J by 3 bases. In germline, CDR1 is SGHTA, CDR2 FQGNSA. CDR3 DNA sequence: TGTGCCAGCAGCACTACCCTAGCGGGAGGGTTCTACAATGAGCAGTTCTTC. Amino acid sequence: CASSTTLAGGFYNEQFF.

This clone was counted between two and nine times. The J gene is TRBJ2-5, the V gene TRBV5-6, with a tentative D call TRBD2 (6 bases). Trimming stripped 0 bases from V and 4 bases from J, with 10 bases between. Germline V gives CDR1 SGHDT, CDR2 YYEEEE. This CDR3 is built from 14 residues. CDR3 protein: CASSLAAGRETQYF. As DNA, the CDR3 is TGTGCCAGCAGCTTGGCGGCGGGGCGAGAGACCCAGTACTTC.

This clone was recorded a few times. Other DNA sequences in the same sample also yield this CDR3. The chain combines TRBV7-2 with TRBJ2-7; 7 positions agree with TRBD1. The CDR3 is made up of 15 amino acids. The junction had 9 bases not matched to a gene; V was cut back by 5 bases and J by 2 bases. Germline loops: CDR1 SGHTA, CDR2 FQGNSA. The CDR3 loop is CASSLRTGGAYEQYF. The DNA for the CDR3 is TGTGCCAGCAGCCTCCGGACAGGAGGAGCCTACGAGCAGTACTTC.

The rearrangement links TRBV19 to TRBJ1-2; no firm D call. V shed 5 bases and J shed 5 bases, with 12 bases lying between them. The CDR3 consists of 13 residues. Germline V CDR1 and CDR2: LNHDA, SQIVND (reference sequence). This CDR3 is CASSPGERYGYTF. In DNA form, the CDR3 reads TGTGCCAGTAGTCCAGGCGAACGTTATGGCTACACCTTC.

The V gene is TRBV30, the J gene TRBJ1-2, with D possibly TRBD1 on 5 matching bases. Germline loops: CDR1 GTSNPN, CDR2 SVGIG (reference sequence). CDR3 size: 11 residues. Trimming removed 8 bases at V and 8 bases at J, with 15 bases between. CDR3 coding DNA: TGTGCCCGGGGCGGGAATATAGGCTACACCTTC. The encoded protein is CARGGNIGYTF.

This chain links TRBV2 with TRBJ2-2; D remains ambiguous. Trimming removed 3 bases from V and 2 bases from J, with 13 bases in between. The CDR3 extends over 16 amino acids. Germline V gene sequence: CDR1 SNHLY, CDR2 FYNNEI. This CDR3 is CASSESLTHNTGELFF. CDR3 bases: TGTGCCAGCAGTGAGTCCCTGACACATAACACCGGGGAGCTGTTTTTT.